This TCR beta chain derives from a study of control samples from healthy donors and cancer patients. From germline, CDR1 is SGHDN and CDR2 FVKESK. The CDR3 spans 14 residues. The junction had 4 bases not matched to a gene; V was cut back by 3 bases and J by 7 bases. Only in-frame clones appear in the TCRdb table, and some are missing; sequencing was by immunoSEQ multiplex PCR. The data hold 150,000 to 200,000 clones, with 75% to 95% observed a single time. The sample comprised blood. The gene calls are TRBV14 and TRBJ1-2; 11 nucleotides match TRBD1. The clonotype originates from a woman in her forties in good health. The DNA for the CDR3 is TGTGCCAGCAGCCATCGGGGACAGGGGGTTGGCTACACCTTC. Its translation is CASSHRGQGVGYTF.